These 20 T cell receptor beta chains originate from one sample sequenced in a study of T cell responses to AZD1222 COVID-19 vaccine. Some clones are missing from TCRdb's copy, which holds only in-frame ones; the method was immunoSEQ multiplex PCR. This table holds approximately 260,000 clones, about 92% found once. The input for sequencing was peripheral blood, taken on day 0 of AZD1222 vaccination. These receptors originate from an adult in good health.

This chain links TRBV27 with TRBJ2-7; possibly TRBD2 for D (5 bases). Trimming stripped 0 bases from V and 7 bases from J, with 10 bases between. CDR1 is MNHEY and CDR2 is SMNVEV in the germline V gene (reference sequence). The CDR3 has 13 residues. CDR3 amino acids: CASSLSSGSEQYF. The CDR3 nucleotides read TGTGCCAGCAGTTTATCGTCGGGGAGTGAGCAGTACTTC.

This clone was detected only once. The chain links TRBV30 to TRBJ2-5; no clear D. The V end lost 0 bases, the J end lost 13 bases, and 12 bases lay between the germline ends. The germline V gene has CDR1 GTSNPN and CDR2 SVGIG (reference sequence). There are 11 residues in the CDR3. The CDR3: CAWSVTGSRYF. The CDR3 DNA is TGTGCCTGGAGTGTGACCGGCTCCCGGTACTTC.

This rearrangement joins TRBV19 to TRBJ1-1; 10 bases align to TRBD1. Trimming removed 8 bases from V and 3 bases from J; junction bases left unmatched: 3. From germline, CDR1 is LNHDA and CDR2 SQIVND (reference sequence). The CDR3 has 13 residues. For the CDR3, the DNA is TGTGCCAGTCGAGGACAGGGGGACACTGAAGCTTTCTTT. Translated: CASRGQGDTEAFF.

In this sample, this clone turned up once. The chain recombines TRBV5-1 with TRBJ2-2; D is perhaps TRBD1 or TRBD2 (5 bases each). The CDR3 has 16 amino acids. V was cut by 4 bases and J by 7 bases, with 20 bases left in between. Germline V gives CDR1 SGHRS, CDR2 YFSETQ. In DNA form, the CDR3 reads TGCGCCAGCAGCATTGACGGTCGAGGGGCGGTCGGGGAGCTGTTTTTT. This gives the protein CASSIDGRGAVGELFF.

The chain couples TRBV12-3 or TRBV12-4 to TRBJ1-1; D call uncertain. V lost 2 bases and J lost 1, with 5 bases in between. The CDR3 length is 13 residues. The CDR3 sequence is CASSLKRNTEAFF. In nucleotides, the CDR3 is TGTGCCAGCAGTTTAAAGCGGAACACTGAAGCTTTCTTT.

This rearrangement joins TRBV5-1 to TRBJ1-5; 10 bases agree with TRBD1. The V gene end was trimmed by 4 bases and the J gene end by 6 bases; junction bases not matched to a gene: 13. Germline CDR1 SGHRS, CDR2 YFSETQ. The CDR3 loop spans 17 amino acids. As DNA, the CDR3 is TGCGCCAGCAGCCTGGGGACAGGGGCTGACCTGACTCAGCCCCAGCATTTT. Its translation is CASSLGTGADLTQPQHF.

The rearrangement joins TRBV5-5 to TRBJ1-5; 9 bases are shared with TRBD1. Looked up from germline, CDR1 is SGHKS and CDR2 is YYEKEE (reference sequence). The V and J ends lost 0 bases and 3 bases, in that order; junction bases with no gene match: 4. This CDR3 comprises 16 residues. CDR3 DNA: TGTGCCAGCAGCTTGGACAGGGGGCTATACAATCAGCCCCAGCATTTT. Translation gives CASSLDRGLYNQPQHF.

The gene calls are TRBV24-1 and TRBJ2-2, with D perhaps TRBD1 (5 bases). CDR3 length: 15 amino acids. Germline values: CDR1 KGHDR, CDR2 SFDVKD. Between the trimmed V and J ends, which lost 2 bases and 5 bases, there was a span of 11 bases. CDR3 residues: CATSDYKGRTGELFF. DNA for the CDR3: TGTGCCACCAGTGATTACAAGGGGCGAACCGGGGAGCTGTTTTTT.

The chain carries TRBV9 and TRBJ2-5; a possible D gene is TRBD2 (6 bases). In germline, CDR1 is SGDLS, CDR2 YYNGEE. The germline V and J ends were trimmed by 8 bases and 3 bases, with 17 bases remaining between them. The CDR3 has 14 amino acids. This chain's CDR3 is CASSTGTSKETQYF. The CDR3 DNA is TGTGCCAGTTCGACCGGGACTTCAAAAGAGACCCAGTACTTC.

The CDR3 nucleotides read TGTGCCAGCAAGCCGGGCCCAGATACGCAGTATTTT. Translation gives CASKPGPDTQYF. The chain employs TRBV28 and TRBJ2-3; D not certain. This CDR3 spans 12 amino acids. The ends were cut back, 7 bases at V and 4 bases at J, with 9 bases in the middle. Germline V lookup: CDR1 MDHEN, CDR2 SYDVKM.

The rearrangement links TRBV6-5 to TRBJ1-1, with D hard to call. CDR3 size: 14 residues. V shed 2 bases and J shed 0 bases, with 7 bases lying between them. CDR1 and CDR2 (germline): MNHEY, SVGAGI. CDR3 in amino acids: CASSYGLMNTEAFF. The CDR3 DNA sequence: TGTGCCAGCAGTTACGGTCTCATGAACACTGAAGCTTTCTTT.

This rearrangement joins TRBV5-1 to TRBJ2-7; D unclear. V dropped 5 bases and J dropped 6 bases, with 24 bases sitting between them. Germline CDR1 is SGHRS and CDR2 is YFSETQ. This CDR3 region has 16 residues. The CDR3 here is CASSSKEAAITGEQYF. The CDR3 region has the DNA TGCGCCAGCAGTAGTAAAGAGGCTGCGATCACGGGCGAGCAGTACTTC.

The V gene is TRBV25-1, the J gene TRBJ2-1; D remains ambiguous. The V and J ends lost 4 bases and 3 bases respectively, with 1 base between them. The CDR3 consists of 11 residues. The germline CDR1 and CDR2 sequences are MGHDK and SYGVNS. For the CDR3, the DNA is TGTGCCAGCAGTGTCTACAATGAGCAGTTCTTC. This gives the protein CASSVYNEQFF.

CDR3 amino acids: CASSYRDRSNYGYTF. CDR3 coding DNA: TGTGCCAGCAGTTACCGGGACCGCTCTAACTATGGCTACACCTTC. This chain connects TRBV6-5 to TRBJ1-2; possibly TRBD1 for D (5 bases). V lost 2 bases, J lost 0 bases, and 10 bases lay in between. The CDR3 has 15 residues. Germline CDR1 is MNHEY and CDR2 is SVGAGI.

This sequence joins TRBV19 and TRBJ2-7; 8 bases are a match to TRBD1. The CDR3 runs 15 residues. Germline-derived CDR1 and CDR2 are LNHDA and SQIVND (reference sequence). J lost 5 bases, V lost 1 base, and 7 bases had no gene match. CDR3 sequence: CASSIVAQGDNEQYF. For the CDR3, the DNA is TGTGCCAGTAGTATAGTCGCACAGGGGGACAACGAGCAGTACTTC.

The chain joins TRBV6-5 to TRBJ2-7; D perhaps matches TRBD2 (6 bases). CDR3 length equals 14 residues. V lost 6 bases to trimming and J lost 5 bases, with 17 bases between them. CDR1 is MNHEY, CDR2 SVGAGI, per germline. CDR3: CASRPYLANHEQYF. The CDR3 bases are TGTGCCAGCAGGCCGTATCTAGCGAACCACGAGCAGTACTTC.

This chain links TRBV2 with TRBJ2-7; D uncertain. With 7 bases removed from V and 0 bases from J, the gap between germline ends came to 13 bases. This CDR3 is built from 14 residues. Germline loops: CDR1 SNHLY, CDR2 FYNNEI. The CDR3 DNA follows: TGTGCCAGCAACCCCAAAGCGCTCTCCTACGAGCAGTACTTC. It translates to CASNPKALSYEQYF.

The chain is built from TRBV7-9 and TRBJ1-1; 7 bases match TRBD1. CDR1 is SEHNR, CDR2 FQNEAQ, per germline (reference sequence). The CDR3 runs 13 residues. Germline trimming cut 5 bases from V and 13 bases from J; bases unmatched to any gene: 13. The CDR3 spells CASSRGQDLESFF. The CDR3, as DNA: TGTGCCAGCAGCCGTGGACAGGACTTAGAGAGTTTCTTT.

The V gene is TRBV5-1, the J gene TRBJ2-7; D may be TRBD2 (5 bases). The V end was cut by 3 bases, the J end by 0 bases, with 19 bases between. Germline V lookup: CDR1 SGHRS, CDR2 YFSETQ. The length of the CDR3 is 17 residues. CDR3: CASSWALTEGSSYEQYF. CDR3 DNA sequence: TGCGCCAGCAGCTGGGCCCTCACCGAGGGTAGCTCCTACGAGCAGTACTTC.

This clone was recorded only once. This chain uses TRBV3-1 (or the pseudogene TRBV3-2) with TRBJ1-6; D ambiguous. Germline lookup yields CDR1 LGHDT and CDR2 YNNKEL (reference sequence). The CDR3 loop spans 14 amino acids. Trimming removed 3 bases at V and 6 bases at J, with 9 bases between. DNA for the CDR3: TGTGCCAGCAGCCAGGGGTTTGGTAATTCACCCCTCCACTTT. This codes for CASSQGFGNSPLHF.